What follows are 32 T cell receptor beta chains derived from one specimen sequenced in a study of T cells in Graves' hyperthyroidism and ophthalmopathy. Template material for amplifying TCR beta CDR3 regions consisted of RNA transcripts. TCR CDR3 underwent first-round RT-PCR with the HTBI primer set. MiXCR, applied by TCRdb to the multiplex PCR reads, yields one record per CDR3 protein. The data contain about 510,000 distinct CDR3 sequences, around 43% of them seen just once; the ten biggest clones take up about two fifths. Sample: peripheral blood or thyroid tissue (not recorded which). All receptors come from an adult woman with Graves' disease, either hyperthyroidism or ophthalmopathy (not recorded which).

This rearrangement joins TRBV7-9 to TRBJ2-5; D not resolved. The V and J ends lost 2 bases and 4 bases respectively, with 8 bases between them. The CDR3 has 13 amino acids. Germline V gene data show CDR1 as SEHNR and CDR2 as FQNEAQ (reference sequence). CDR3 DNA: TGTGCCAGCAGCTTAATCTTAGCAGAGACCCAGTACTTC. Protein product: CASSLILAETQYF.

This clonotype has ten or more counts. V is TRBV25-1 and J is TRBJ1-2; perhaps TRBD1 as D (6 bases). The V gene lost 1 base and the J gene lost 8 bases, with 14 bases spanning the gap. The CDR3 has 14 amino acids. Germline V lookup: CDR1 MGHDK, CDR2 SYGVNS. The CDR3 coding sequence is TGTGCCAGCAGTGAATCCGGGGGGCTAGAGGGCTACACCTTC. Its protein is CASSESGGLEGYTF.

Ten or more counts support this clonotype. The chain uses TRBV29-1 and TRBJ1-4; D ambiguous. The V gene lost 4 bases and the J gene lost 6 bases, with 6 bases spanning the gap. CDR1 and CDR2 from the germline V gene are SQVTM and ANQGSEA. CDR3 length: 11 residues. The CDR3 region has the DNA TGCAGCGTTGGGGCAGATGAAAAACTGTTTTTT. Protein sequence: CSVGADEKLFF.

The chain is built from TRBV9 and TRBJ1-3, with D possibly matching TRBD1 (6 bases). The CDR3 has 17 residues. Per the germline V gene, CDR1 is SGDLS and CDR2 is YYNGEE. Trimming left V 4 bases short and J 4 bases short, with 21 bases between. The CDR3 loop is CASSPLRDTRRGNTIYF. As DNA, the CDR3 is TGTGCCAGCAGCCCACTTCGGGACACCCGCAGAGGAAACACCATATATTTT.

The chain couples TRBV20-1 to TRBJ1-6; D ambiguous. The CDR3 totals 12 residues. Trimming took off 6 bases at V and 7 bases at J, with 10 bases between the two ends. Germline V gene data show CDR1 as DFQATT and CDR2 as SNEGSKA (reference sequence). This CDR3 is CSALETNSPLHF. The CDR3 region has the DNA TGCAGTGCACTAGAGACAAATTCACCCCTCCACTTT.

In its sample, this clonotype was seen many times. The CDR3 sequence: CASSLTRTEAFF. For the CDR3, the DNA is TGTGCCAGCAGTTTAACCAGGACTGAAGCTTTCTTT. This rearrangement joins TRBV12-3 or TRBV12-4 to TRBJ1-1, with D uncertain. The V and J ends lost 2 bases and 5 bases respectively, with 6 bases between them. The CDR3 totals 12 residues.

V is TRBV10-3 and J is TRBJ1-1; 8 bases are shared with TRBD1. The V segment lost 3 bases and the J segment 11 bases; nucleotides outside the gene matches: 14. The CDR3 extends over 15 amino acids. CDR1 ENHRY and CDR2 SYGVKD come from the germline V gene. The CDR3 is CAISDEGQGTGRAFF. Written as DNA, the CDR3 is TGTGCCATCAGTGACGAAGGACAGGGTACCGGTCGGGCTTTCTTT.

The rearrangement joins TRBV7-2 to TRBJ2-7; 10 bases map to TRBD2. V lost 8 bases, J lost 0 bases, and 4 bases stayed unmatched. Germline CDR1 is SGHTA and CDR2 is FQGNSA. This CDR3 has 14 residues. The CDR3 nucleotides read TGTGCCAGCTCCGGACTAGCGGCCTCCTACGAGCAGTACTTC. Its translation is CASSGLAASYEQYF.

This clonotype came up many times. The chain carries TRBV9 and TRBJ1-1; D may be TRBD1 (5 bases). The germline V and J ends were trimmed by 0 bases and 1 base, with 10 bases remaining between them. The CDR3 contains 15 residues. Germline assignment: CDR1 SGDLS and CDR2 YYNGEE. The CDR3 spells CASSVAPGGNTEAFF. The CDR3 DNA follows: TGTGCCAGCAGCGTAGCTCCCGGGGGGAACACTGAAGCTTTCTTT.

This sequence joins TRBV19 and TRBJ2-6; D unresolved. The CDR3 covers 14 residues. Trimming pared 7 bases from V and 0 bases from J, leaving 7 bases between. CDR1 LNHDA and CDR2 SQIVND come from the germline V gene (reference sequence). CDR3 sequence: CASTPISGANVLTF. The CDR3 coding sequence is TGTGCCAGTACCCCCATCTCTGGGGCCAACGTCCTGACTTTC. The full variable domain, completed using reference TRBV19 and TRBJ2-6, is DGGITQSPKYLFRKEGQNVTLSCEQNLNHDAMYWYRQDPGQGLRLIYYSQIVNDFQKGDIAEGYSVSREKKESFPLTVTSAQKNPTAFYLCASTPISGANVLTFGAGSRLTVL.

The chain carries TRBV6-5 and TRBJ2-5; no clear D gene. Germline V gives CDR1 MNHEY, CDR2 SVGAGI. The CDR3 runs 13 residues. V was cut by 5 bases and J by 5 bases, with 12 bases left in between. As DNA, the CDR3 is TGTGCCAGCAGTCTTGACGACGGTGAGACCCAGTACTTC. Translation gives CASSLDDGETQYF.

The rearrangement links TRBV9 to TRBJ2-6; the D is unclear. The V end was cut by 7 bases, the J end by 4 bases, with 6 bases between. Germline V gene sequence: CDR1 SGDLS, CDR2 YYNGEE. The length of the CDR3 is 12 residues. CDR3 coding DNA: TGTGCCAGCTGCCTCGGGGCCAACGTCCTGACTTTC. Translation: CASCLGANVLTF.

This clonotype was recorded at least ten times. This rearrangement joins TRBV7-9 to TRBJ2-5, with a tentative D call TRBD1 (5 bases). The CDR3 consists of 15 residues. Trimming took 5 bases from V and 1 from J, leaving 14 bases between them. Germline CDR1 SEHNR, CDR2 FQNEAQ (reference sequence). This chain's CDR3 is CASSHPDSPQETQYF. CDR3 in DNA: TGTGCCAGCAGCCACCCCGACAGTCCCCAAGAGACCCAGTACTTC.

This chain connects TRBV10-2 to TRBJ2-7; tentative D call: TRBD2 (6 bases). With 6 bases removed from V and 5 bases from J, the gap between germline ends came to 14 bases. This CDR3 has 13 amino acids. The germline V gene has CDR1 WSHSY and CDR2 SAAADI. CDR3: CASSEGLYNEQYF. The CDR3 coding sequence is TGCGCCAGCAGCGAGGGACTTTACAACGAGCAGTACTTC.

This clonotype showed up many times. This chain connects TRBV12-3 or TRBV12-4 to TRBJ2-5, with D possibly TRBD1 on 5 matching bases. The CDR3 sequence is 14 residues long. The germline V and J ends were trimmed by 5 bases and 3 bases, with 13 bases remaining between them. The CDR3 DNA is TGTGCCAGCAGTCCCTCGACAGCAAAAGAGACCCAGTACTTC. Amino acid sequence: CASSPSTAKETQYF.

Concerning this clonotype itself: Relative to the germline gene, one junction end is altered; a read error may explain this. This chain joins TRBV10-3 and TRBJ1-5, with D possibly being TRBD1 (6 bases). This CDR3 comprises 16 residues. The V gene's germline CDR1 is ENHRY and CDR2 SYGVKD. CDR3 sequence reads: CASSYAGGHANQPQHF. CDR3 coding DNA: TGTGCCAGCAGTTACGCTGGGGGCCACGCAAATCAGCCCCAGCATTTT.

In DNA, the CDR3 is TGTGCCAGCAGGGGACCGTCGGCAACTAATGAAAAACTGTTTTTT. This translates into CASRGPSATNEKLFF. The gene calls are TRBV2 and TRBJ1-4, with D perhaps matching TRBD1 (5 bases). V was pared by 6 bases and J by 0 bases, with 11 bases between. Germline-derived CDR1 and CDR2 are SNHLY and FYNNEI. This CDR3 is built from 15 residues.

This clonotype has just a few counts. This rearrangement joins TRBV9 to TRBJ2-5; possibly TRBD2 for D (6 bases). The CDR3 extends over 15 amino acids. Trimming removed 0 bases from V and 5 bases from J, with 14 bases in between. Germline CDR1 is SGDLS and CDR2 is YYNGEE. The CDR3 here is CASSVGQGGVETQYF. CDR3 nucleotide sequence: TGTGCCAGCAGCGTAGGGCAGGGAGGTGTTGAGACCCAGTACTTC.

This sequence joins TRBV7-9 and TRBJ2-7; 7 nucleotides agree with TRBD2. Near its end, the DNA agrees better with TRBJ2-5, so the J call may be wrong. There are 13 residues in the CDR3. CDR1 is SEHNR, CDR2 FQNEAQ, per germline (reference sequence). CDR3 protein: CASERGLRKTQYF. The CDR3 nucleotides read TGTGCCAGCGAGCGGGGTTTACGGAAGACCCAGTACTTC.

Comment on this clonotype: The conserved phenylalanine or tryptophan normally closing the CDR3 is absent here, so this likely arose from a read error. Because the CDR3's place on the DNA is in doubt, the DNA is left out and the CDR3 is given as listed by TCRdb. V gene TRBV20-1 combines with J gene TRBJ1-5; TRBD1, the D gene given by the table, was not confirmed from the DNA. The germline gives CDR1 DFQATT, CDR2 SNEGSKA (reference sequence). 13 amino acids form the CDR3, both terminal residues included. The CDR3 is CSAGGTGASPSMV.

This chain connects TRBV20-1 to TRBJ2-5; TRBD2 aligns across 10 bases. CDR1 and CDR2 from the germline V gene are DFQATT and SNEGSKA (reference sequence). The V gene end was trimmed by 2 bases and the J gene end by 7 bases; junction bases not matched to a gene: 10. CDR3 length: 15 residues. This CDR3 is CSARRTSGTLWTQYF. Written as DNA, the CDR3 is TGCAGTGCTAGACGCACTAGCGGGACCCTATGGACCCAGTACTTC.

The rearrangement links TRBV28 to TRBJ1-1; possibly TRBD1 for D (6 bases). The CDR3 extends over 12 amino acids. CDR1 MDHEN and CDR2 SYDVKM come from the germline V gene. The ends were cut back, 3 bases at V and 7 bases at J, with 9 bases in the middle. CDR3 protein: CASSFGQLEAFF. DNA of the CDR3: TGTGCCAGCAGTTTTGGACAGCTTGAAGCTTTCTTT.

V gene TRBV7-2 combines with J gene TRBJ2-2; D perhaps matches TRBD1 (6 bases). The CDR3 is 16 residues long. Trimming stripped 5 bases from V and 8 bases from J, with 21 bases between. Germline V gene sequence: CDR1 SGHTA, CDR2 FQGNSA. The CDR3 coding sequence is TGTGCCAGCAGCGTCCGGGACACACTCACGGGAGGGGAGCTGTTTTTT. Its translation is CASSVRDTLTGGELFF.

This clonotype was observed a few times. This CDR3 is CASSFGAVYEQYF. The DNA for the CDR3 is TGTGCCAGCAGCTTTGGGGCAGTGTACGAGCAGTACTTC. The gene calls are TRBV11-1 and TRBJ2-7; D perhaps matches TRBD1 (5 bases). This CDR3 region has 13 residues. The germline V and J ends were trimmed by 3 bases and 4 bases, with 10 bases remaining between them. The germline V gene encodes CDR1 SGHAT and CDR2 FQDESV (reference sequence).

The V gene is TRBV7-9, the J gene TRBJ2-6; 8 bases align to TRBD1. This CDR3 comprises 20 residues. J gave up 0 bases and V 2 bases, and 12 bases lay outside the gene matches. Germline CDR1 is SEHNR and CDR2 is FQNEAQ (reference sequence). This CDR3 reads CASSLRTSDRVSSGANVLTF. The CDR3 DNA reads TGTGCCAGCAGCTTACGTACGTCGGACAGGGTTAGCTCTGGGGCCAACGTCCTGACTTTC.

This clonotype was observed many times. The CDR3 loop is CASSPRQGSNTEAFF. The CDR3 DNA reads TGCGCCAGCAGCCCGAGACAGGGGTCGAACACTGAAGCTTTCTTT. The chain carries TRBV5-1 and TRBJ1-1, with 8 bases aligning to TRBD1. Germline lookup yields CDR1 SGHRS and CDR2 YFSETQ. CDR3 size: 15 residues. Trimming at V came to 4 bases and at J to 1 base, leaving 6 bases not matched to a gene.

This clonotype was found many times. The chain joins TRBV5-4 to TRBJ1-1; a possible D gene is TRBD1 (6 bases). The CDR3 runs to 16 residues. The germline V gene has CDR1 SGHNT and CDR2 YYREEE (reference sequence). V was cut by 1 base and J by 1 base, with 14 bases left in between. The CDR3 reads CASSLLQGRGNTEAFF. CDR3 bases: TGTGCCAGCAGCTTGTTACAGGGTAGGGGGAACACTGAAGCTTTCTTT.

At least ten counts were recorded for this clonotype. V gene TRBV29-1 combines with J gene TRBJ1-1, with D unresolved. The CDR3 contains 13 residues. Germline loops: CDR1 SQVTM, CDR2 ANQGSEA. The V end lost 4 bases, the J end lost 5 bases, and 14 bases lay between the germline ends. The CDR3 is CSVVLDTRTEAFF. In DNA, the CDR3 is TGCAGCGTTGTACTCGACACCCGAACTGAAGCTTTCTTT. The variable domain in full, completed from reference TRBV29-1 and TRBJ1-1, reads SAVISQKPSRDICQRGTSLTIQCQVDSQVTMMFWYRQQPGQSLTLIATANQGSEATYESGFVIDKFPISRPNLTFSTLTVSNMSPEDSSIYLCSVVLDTRTEAFFGQGTRLTVV.

Concerning this clonotype itself: This may come from a read error, since a much larger clone is one base off. The chain has TRBV10-3 and TRBJ1-5; D gene uncertain. Germline CDR1 ENHRY, CDR2 SYGVKD. The CDR3 totals 13 residues. V shed 0 bases and J shed 4 bases, with 4 bases lying between them. CDR3 coding DNA: TGTGCCATCAGTGAGTCACAGAATCAGCCCCAGCATTTT. Protein: CAISESQNQPQHF.

The V call is TRBV2, the J call TRBJ1-2; 7 nucleotides match TRBD1. Losses at the gene ends were 2 bases for V and 4 bases for J; bases not matched to a gene: 13. This CDR3 is 17 amino acids long. CDR1 is SNHLY, CDR2 FYNNEI, per germline. The CDR3 sequence is CASSEYRGRRPSYGYTF. CDR3 DNA: TGTGCCAGCAGTGAATACAGGGGCCGTCGACCTAGCTATGGCTACACCTTC. The full variable domain, with the rest looked up from reference TRBV2 and TRBJ1-2, is EPEVTQTPSHQVTQMGQEVILRCVPISNHLYFYWYRQILGQKVEFLVSFYNNEISEKSEIFDDQFSVERPDGSNFTLKIRSTKLEDSAMYFCASSEYRGRRPSYGYTFGSGTRLTVV.

The chain joins TRBV5-1 to TRBJ1-1; 9 positions agree with TRBD1. CDR1 is SGHRS and CDR2 is YFSETQ in the germline V gene. This CDR3 has 15 amino acids. V shed 7 bases and J 4 bases; nucleotides not matched to a gene: 11. CDR3 loop: CASSPPGQGRTEAFF. In nucleotides, the CDR3 is TGCGCCAGCTCACCCCCGGGACAGGGTCGCACTGAAGCTTTCTTT.

This clonotype was observed a single time. This rearrangement joins TRBV14 to TRBJ2-7; D gene unclear. Germline V lookup: CDR1 SGHDN, CDR2 FVKESK. Trimming shortened V by 3 bases and J by 7 bases, and 16 bases separated the two germline ends. The CDR3 runs 14 residues. DNA of the CDR3: TGTGCCAGCAGCCAGACCCAAGGGTGGGATGAGCAGTACTTC. It codes for CASSQTQGWDEQYF.